This TCR beta chain is drawn from a study of chronic HIV infection and antiretroviral therapy. TCRdb passed the 5' RACE reads through MiXCR, listing each CDR3 protein once. The sample carries 40,000 to 50,000 distinct CDR3 sequences, under 20% recorded once. This clonotype appeared a few times. J gave up 1 base and V 3 bases, and 4 bases lay outside the gene matches. The V gene's germline CDR1 is LGHDT and CDR2 YNNKEL (reference sequence). This CDR3 contains 15 residues. The material sequenced was peripheral blood. The chain recombines TRBV3-1 with TRBJ1-2; 8 nucleotides line up with TRBD1. The origin of this receptor is an adult who had HIV and had not received antiretroviral therapy, or was an uninfected healthy control (not recorded which). In DNA form, the CDR3 reads TGTGCCAGCAGCCACTACAGGGGGGATAACTATGGCTACACCTTC. Protein product: CASSHYRGDNYGYTF.